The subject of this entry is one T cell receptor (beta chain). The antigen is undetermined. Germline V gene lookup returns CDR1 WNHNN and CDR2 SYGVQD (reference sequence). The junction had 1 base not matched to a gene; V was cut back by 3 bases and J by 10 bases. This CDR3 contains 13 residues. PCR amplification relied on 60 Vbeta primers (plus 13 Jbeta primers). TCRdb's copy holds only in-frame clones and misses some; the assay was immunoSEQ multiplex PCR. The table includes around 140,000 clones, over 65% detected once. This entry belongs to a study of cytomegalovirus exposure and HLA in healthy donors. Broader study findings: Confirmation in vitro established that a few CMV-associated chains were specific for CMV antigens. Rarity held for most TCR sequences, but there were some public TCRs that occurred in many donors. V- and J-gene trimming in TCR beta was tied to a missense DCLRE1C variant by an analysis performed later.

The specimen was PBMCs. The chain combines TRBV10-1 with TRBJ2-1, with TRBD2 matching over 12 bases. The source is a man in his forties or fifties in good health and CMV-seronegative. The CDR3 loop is CASSEGLAGEQFF. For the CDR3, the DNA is TGCGCCAGCAGTGAAGGACTAGCGGGAGAGCAGTTCTTC.